Listed below are T cell receptor beta chains from one sample, sequenced in a study of CD8 T cells in ankylosing spondylitis. TCRdb reprocessed the 5' RACE reads via MiXCR and lists one record per CDR3 protein. This sample has hundreds of thousands of distinct CDR3 sequences, with over 9.5% found just once. The sequencing input was blood, either unsorted or a sorted T cell fraction (not recorded which). The origin of the receptors is a male donor with ankylosing spondylitis. Both conserved end residues are part of each CDR3. A D gene is named only where the DNA matches it firmly. Rows give clone size only sometimes, using once, few, many, or a class for an expanded clone.

>TRBV20-1|NA|TRBJ1-5|NA
CSARVVRDQPQHF
TGCAGTGCTAGAGTGGTTCGAGATCAGCCCCAGCATTTT
>TRBV20-1|NA|TRBJ2-3|many
CSARGPAILTQYF
TGCAGTGCTAGGGGCCCCGCGATACTTACGCAGTATTTT
>TRBV30|NA|TRBJ2-7|NA
CAWTTPGAAKQYF
TGTGCCTGGACCACACCGGGGGCCGCGAAGCAGTACTTC
>TRBV27|NA|TRBJ1-6|few
CASSLEAGMRLSTSPLHF
TGTGCCAGCAGTTTAGAGGCAGGGATGAGACTAAGTACCTCACCCCTCCACTTT
>TRBV7-6|NA|TRBJ1-6|NA
CASSLAVPGSSYNSPLHF
TGTGCCAGCAGCTTAGCGGTACCGGGAAGCTCCTATAATTCACCCCTCCACTTT
>TRBV5-1|NA|TRBJ2-2|few
CASSLAPRGADTGELFF
TGCGCCAGCAGCTTGGCGCCCCGGGGCGCGGACACCGGGGAGCTGTTTTTT
>TRBV6-5|NA|TRBJ2-5|many
CASSYSWSGTRGTQYF
TGTGCCAGCAGTTACTCATGGTCCGGGACCAGGGGGACCCAGTACTTC
>TRBV4-2|TRBD2|TRBJ2-1|many
CASSQAETSGWTYNEQFF
TGTGCCAGCAGCCAAGCTGAGACTAGCGGATGGACCTACAATGAGCAGTTCTTC
>TRBV5-5|NA|TRBJ2-1|few
CASSPRGPSSYNEQFF
TGTGCCAGCAGCCCCAGGGGTCCCAGCTCCTACAATGAGCAGTTCTTC
>TRBV7-9|NA|TRBJ2-3|NA
CASSLDTSRYF
TGTGCCAGCAGTCTCGACACTAGCCGGTATTTT
>TRBV5-5|NA|TRBJ2-3|few
CASSQRDTLSTDTQYF
TGTGCCAGCAGCCAACGGGACACTTTAAGCACAGATACGCAGTATTTT
>TRBV5-6|TRBD2|TRBJ2-5|few
CASSAGTNSQETQYF
TGTGCCAGCAGCGCCGGGACTAACAGCCAAGAGACCCAGTACTTC
>TRBV20-1|TRBD2|TRBJ2-1|NA
CSAVTGLDGVNEQFF
TGCAGTGCTGTTACAGGACTAGATGGTGTCAATGAGCAGTTCTTC
>TRBV5-1|NA|TRBJ1-3|many
CASSLGTVSGNTIYF
TGCGCCAGCAGCTTGGGGACAGTCTCTGGAAACACCATATATTTT
>TRBV29-1|TRBD2|TRBJ2-1|NA
CRAEPYSGSVNEQFF
TGCAGGGCTGAACCTTACAGCGGGAGCGTTAATGAGCAGTTCTTC
>TRBV10-3|TRBD2|TRBJ2-1|NA
CAIRGLAQWDEQFF
TGTGCCATCAGGGGACTAGCGCAGTGGGATGAGCAGTTCTTC
>TRBV28|TRBD2|TRBJ2-2|few
CASSLSLAGSNTGELFF
TGTGCCAGCAGTTTATCCTTAGCGGGGTCGAACACCGGGGAGCTGTTTTTT
>TRBV27|NA|TRBJ1-3|few
CASRSLGRNTIYF
TGTGCCAGCAGGAGCTTGGGGAGGAACACCATATATTTT
>TRBV12-3/TRBV12-4|NA|TRBJ2-3|many
CASSWDFWGTDTQYF
TGTGCCAGCAGTTGGGACTTCTGGGGCACAGATACGCAGTATTTT
>TRBV12-3/TRBV12-4|TRBD2|TRBJ2-3|many
CASSLLSGKLDTQYF
TGTGCCAGCAGTCTTCTGAGCGGGAAGTTAGATACGCAGTATTTT
>TRBV20-1|TRBD2|TRBJ2-3|few
CSAASGRESDTQYF
TGCAGTGCCGCCTCAGGGCGGGAGTCGGATACGCAGTATTTT
>TRBV5-6|NA|TRBJ2-5|many
CASSLGPGAPQETQYF
TGTGCCAGCAGCTTGGGTCCGGGAGCCCCACAAGAGACCCAGTACTTC
>TRBV10-1|NA|TRBJ2-1|few
CASTPGPENEQFF
TGCGCCAGCACCCCGGGCCCCGAGAATGAGCAGTTCTTC
>TRBV27|NA|TRBJ2-4|few
CASSFSGKNIQYF
TGTGCCAGCAGTTTTAGCGGCAAAAACATTCAGTACTTC
>TRBV27|NA|TRBJ2-1|NA
CASSQNIGLNNEQFF
TGTGCCAGCAGTCAAAACATCGGACTCAACAATGAGCAGTTCTTC
>TRBV24-1|NA|TRBJ2-5|few
CATSDFRRGAGETQYF
TGTGCCACCAGTGATTTCCGACGGGGGGCAGGGGAGACCCAGTACTTC
>TRBV11-2|TRBD1|TRBJ2-1|NA
CASSLVSGTDIYNEQFF
TGTGCCAGCAGCTTAGTGTCTGGGACAGATATCTACAATGAGCAGTTCTTC
>TRBV19|NA|TRBJ2-1|few
CASSLPNGDEQFF
TGTGCCAGTAGTCTCCCTAACGGGGATGAGCAGTTCTTC
>TRBV5-1|NA|TRBJ1-1|few
CASSLDPGGRAFF
TGCGCCAGCAGCTTGGATCCCGGAGGTAGAGCTTTCTTT
>TRBV20-1|NA|TRBJ2-3|few
CSALYRTYTDTQYF
TGCAGTGCTCTATACCGCACCTACACAGATACGCAGTATTTT
>TRBV20-1|NA|TRBJ1-5|NA
CSTRRGASNQPQHF
TGCAGTACCCGCAGGGGAGCGAGCAATCAGCCCCAGCATTTT
>TRBV7-2|NA|TRBJ1-6|many
CASSYPRSDSPLHF
TGTGCCAGCAGCTACCCTCGGTCGGATTCACCCCTCCACTTT
>TRBV5-1|NA|TRBJ2-5|few
CASSPQGLNLQETQYF
TGCGCCAGCAGCCCACAGGGACTCAACCTCCAAGAGACCCAGTACTTC
>TRBV20-1|NA|TRBJ1-1|few
CSIDSGKTEAFF
TGCAGTATCGACAGTGGGAAAACTGAAGCTTTCTTT
>TRBV20-1|NA|TRBJ1-5|NA
CSASRGGRSNQPQHF
TGCAGTGCTAGTCGGGGAGGGCGTAGCAATCAGCCCCAGCATTTT
>TRBV5-1|NA|TRBJ1-4|NA
CASSSGVYDEKLFF
TGCGCCAGCAGCTCGGGGGTTTACGACGAAAAACTGTTTTTT
>TRBV5-1|NA|TRBJ2-5|many
CASSLGSKGLETQYF
TGCGCCAGCAGCTTGGGGTCAAAAGGGTTGGAGACCCAGTACTTC
>TRBV12-3/TRBV12-4|NA|TRBJ2-2|many
CASHPRRGGDTGELFF
TGTGCCAGCCACCCCCGGCGGGGAGGAGACACCGGGGAGCTGTTTTTT
>TRBV20-1|TRBD2|TRBJ2-1|few
CSARTTRSGGYNEQFF
TGCAGTGCTAGAACCACACGTAGCGGGGGATACAATGAGCAGTTCTTC
>TRBV3-1|TRBD1|TRBJ1-5|few
CASSQGLTGVQPQHF
TGTGCCAGCAGCCAAGGGCTCACAGGGGTACAGCCCCAGCATTTT
>TRBV4-2|NA|TRBJ1-6|many
CASSLGRRNSPLHF
TGTGCCAGCAGCCTCGGACGGAGAAATTCACCCCTCCACTTT
>TRBV5-6|NA|TRBJ2-7|NA
CASSWSGRGLHYEQYF
TGTGCCAGCAGCTGGAGTGGTCGAGGCCTACACTACGAGCAGTACTTC
>TRBV20-1|NA|TRBJ2-3|few
CSALRGESSTDTQYF
TGCAGTGCTCTCCGTGGAGAATCTAGCACAGATACGCAGTATTTT
>TRBV6-1|TRBD1|TRBJ1-2|few
CASPREGQGDYGYTF
TGTGCCAGCCCAAGGGAGGGACAGGGAGACTATGGCTACACCTTC
>TRBV5-6|NA|TRBJ2-1|few
CASSLGAGWNEQFF
TGTGCCAGCAGCTTGGGGGCAGGGTGGAATGAGCAGTTCTTC
>TRBV6-6|NA|TRBJ2-7|NA
CASSYRGHEQYF
TGTGCCAGCAGTTACCGTGGTCACGAGCAGTACTTC
>TRBV7-2|TRBD2|TRBJ2-5|few
CASSLGFIGGRETQYF
TGTGCCAGCAGCTTAGGATTTATCGGGGGGAGGGAGACCCAGTACTTC
>TRBV28|NA|TRBJ1-4|many
CASSLVAEKLFF
TGTGCCAGCAGTTTGGTTGCCGAAAAACTGTTTTTT
>TRBV15|TRBD2|TRBJ2-1|few
CATSLAGVSNEQFF
TGTGCCACCAGCTTAGCGGGAGTTTCCAATGAGCAGTTCTTC
>TRBV6-1|NA|TRBJ1-4|few
CASSATHREERKLFF
TGTGCCAGCAGTGCCACCCACAGGGAAGAGAGAAAACTGTTTTTT
>TRBV2|NA|TRBJ1-2|NA
CASSEGGQKMYDGYTF
TGTGCCAGCAGTGAAGGAGGACAGAAGATGTACGATGGCTACACCTTC
>TRBV12-3/TRBV12-4|TRBD2|TRBJ2-1|many
CASSKLAGGFNEQFF
TGTGCCAGCAGCAAACTAGCGGGAGGATTCAATGAGCAGTTCTTC
>TRBV5-1|TRBD1|TRBJ2-1|many
CASSGGTGGNEQFF
TGCGCCAGCAGCGGCGGGACAGGGGGGAATGAGCAGTTCTTC
>TRBV3-1|NA|TRBJ1-3|few
CASSLRGVGGNTIYF
TGTGCCAGCAGCCTCCGCGGGGTAGGCGGAAACACCATATATTTT
>TRBV29-1|TRBD2|TRBJ2-1|many
CSVATSGSEGEQFF
TGCAGCGTGGCCACTAGCGGGAGTGAGGGTGAGCAGTTCTTC
>TRBV27|TRBD1|TRBJ1-1|NA
CASMGTGGTHTEAFF
TGTGCCAGCATGGGGACAGGAGGCACCCACACAGAAGCTTTCTTT